The next 29 T cell receptor beta chains were all read from a single sample in a study of HIV-infected patients and healthy controls. All unsorted peripheral T cells were captured because whole blood was used without fractionation. Reverse transcription used about 510 ng RNA and constant-region primers for alpha and beta. Separate chain-specific third strand synthesis with multiplexing indices produced the alpha and beta libraries. TCRdb itself ran the 5' RACE reads through MiXCR, one entry per CDR3 protein. The sample lists roughly 9,700 distinct CDR3 sequences; under 8.5% were seen once. The source material was blood. These receptors came from an adult in good health.

By share of the sample, this clonotype is medium-sized. The gene calls are TRBV20-1 and TRBJ2-1, with D perhaps TRBD2 (6 bases). This CDR3 contains 13 residues. Trimming took off 0 bases at V and 6 bases at J, with 9 bases between the two ends. Germline-derived CDR1 and CDR2 are DFQATT and SNEGSKA (reference sequence). CDR3 protein: CSARDLRGNEQFF. DNA of the CDR3: TGCAGTGCTAGAGATCTGCGGGGCAATGAGCAGTTCTTC.

This clonotype ranks as medium-sized. The chain recombines TRBV6-6 with TRBJ2-1; D assignment may be TRBD1 or TRBD2 (5 bases each). The germline V and J ends were trimmed by 4 bases and 0 bases, with 16 bases remaining between them. Germline CDR1 reads MNHNY; CDR2 reads SVGAGI (reference sequence). The CDR3 length is 17 residues. CDR3 bases: TGTGCCAGCAGTTTACTTGGGGGACCCAGCTCCTACAATGAGCAGTTCTTC. This sequence encodes CASSLLGGPSSYNEQFF.

By frequency in the sample, this clonotype is medium-sized. It is unclear where the CDR3 begins or ends on the DNA, so no DNA is shown, and the CDR3 is as TCRdb lists it. The chain has TRBV7-5 and TRBJ2-1; TRBD2, the table's D call, lacks a check against the DNA. TRBV7-5 is a pseudogene. The CDR3 is 17 amino acids in total, end residues counted. The CDR3 here is CISVSEAEDYKYNEQFF.

By share, this clonotype counts as medium-sized (0.01 to 0.1%). The CDR3 loop is CASSLGLADQEYF. CDR3 sequence (DNA): TGTGCCAGCAGCTTAGGACTGGCTGACCAGGAGTACTTC. This chain joins TRBV7-9 and TRBJ2-7; D remains unclear. Germline-derived CDR1 and CDR2 are SEHNR and FQNEAQ (reference sequence). There are 13 residues in the CDR3. Trimming removed 1 base at V and 11 bases at J, with 15 bases between.

The chain uses TRBV12-3 or TRBV12-4 and TRBJ2-7; no clear D gene. The germline V and J ends were trimmed by 6 bases and 2 bases, with 14 bases remaining between them. This CDR3 is 14 amino acids long. CDR3 nucleotide sequence: TGTGCCAGCAGCCCGACATATCCCACCTACGAGCAGTACTTC. It yields the protein CASSPTYPTYEQYF.

This clonotype was detected many times. This chain joins TRBV12-3 or TRBV12-4 and TRBJ1-1; D ambiguous. The CDR3 covers 13 residues. The germline V and J ends were trimmed by 5 bases and 1 base, with 8 bases remaining between them. The CDR3 DNA is TGTGCCAGCAGTCCTTTTAGGAACACTGAAGCTTTCTTT. It codes for CASSPFRNTEAFF.

This clonotype is medium-sized by share. The chain has TRBV28 and TRBJ2-3, with 7 bases matching TRBD1. Per germline, CDR1 MDHEN and CDR2 SYDVKM. The CDR3 has 13 residues. V lost 7 bases to trimming and J lost 2 bases; unmatched junction nucleotides: 3. CDR3 nucleotides: TGTGCCAGCAAAGGGGGCCACACAGATACGCAGTATTTT. It codes for CASKGGHTDTQYF. Variable domain in full (rest from reference TRBV28 and TRBJ2-3): DVKVTQSSRYLVKRTGEKVFLECVQDMDHENMFWYRQDPGLGLRLIYFSYDVKMKEKGDIPEGYSVSREKKERFSLILESASTNQTSMYLCASKGGHTDTQYFGPGTRLTVL.

This clonotype was detected many times. V gene TRBV20-1 combines with J gene TRBJ1-6, with 7 nucleotides matching TRBD1. This CDR3 has 14 amino acids. The V and J ends lost 1 base and 9 bases, in that order; junction bases with no gene match: 6. Germline CDR1 and CDR2: DFQATT and SNEGSKA (reference sequence). This chain's CDR3 is CSARVGTASSPLHF. In nucleotides, the CDR3 is TGCAGTGCTAGAGTGGGGACAGCGAGTTCACCCCTCCACTTT.

This clonotype occurred a few times. J is TRBJ1-1 and V is TRBV20-1, with D perhaps matching TRBD1 (6 bases). CDR3 length: 13 amino acids. Germline V gives CDR1 DFQATT, CDR2 SNEGSKA (reference sequence). V was shortened by 4 bases and J by 0 bases, with 9 bases between the two germline ends. CDR3 in amino acids: CSATGGMNTEAFF. Here the CDR3 DNA reads TGCAGTGCTACGGGGGGCATGAACACTGAAGCTTTCTTT.

There are many counts of this clonotype. The chain links TRBV18 to TRBJ1-4; 8 positions agree with TRBD1. The CDR3 has 16 amino acids. V lost 4 bases, J lost 0 bases, and 4 bases stayed unmatched. Germline CDR1 reads KGHSH; CDR2 reads LQKENI. CDR3 in DNA: TGTGCCAGCTCACGGGACAGGCACTCAACTAATGAAAAACTGTTTTTT. It specifies CASSRDRHSTNEKLFF.

This clonotype is classed as medium-sized. The chain recombines TRBV18 with TRBJ2-1; D not resolved. V lost 6 bases to trimming and J lost 9 bases, with 12 bases between them. Germline CDR1 KGHSH, CDR2 LQKENI. The length of the CDR3 is 12 residues. This CDR3 reads CASSPSDGEQFF. For the CDR3, the DNA is TGTGCCAGCTCCCCCAGCGACGGTGAGCAGTTCTTC.

By proportion, this clonotype is medium-sized. The J gene is TRBJ1-1, the V gene TRBV7-9; D remains unclear. The V end lost 3 bases, the J end lost 4 bases, and 9 bases lay between the germline ends. The CDR3 is made up of 13 amino acids. Germline V gene data show CDR1 as SEHNR and CDR2 as FQNEAQ (reference sequence). This CDR3 reads CASSFTEGTEAFF. The CDR3 nucleotides read TGTGCCAGCAGCTTTACCGAAGGCACTGAAGCTTTCTTT. The full variable domain, with the rest looked up from reference TRBV7-9 and TRBJ1-1, is DTGVSQNPRHKITKRGQNVTFRCDPISEHNRLYWYRQTLGQGPEFLTYFQNEAQLEKSRLLSDRFSAERPKGSFSTLEIQRTEQGDSAMYLCASSFTEGTEAFFGQGTRLTVV.

This clonotype was counted at least ten times. The chain links TRBV24-1 to TRBJ2-3; 10 nucleotides agree with TRBD2. Germline values: CDR1 KGHDR, CDR2 SFDVKD. The CDR3 is made up of 15 amino acids. The J segment lost 2 bases and the V segment lost 7 bases, leaving 5 bases of the junction unmatched. The CDR3 here is CATRAGLADTDTQYF. Here the CDR3 DNA reads TGTGCCACCAGGGCCGGACTAGCGGACACAGATACGCAGTATTTT.

By sample fraction, this clonotype is medium-sized (0.01 to 0.1%). This rearrangement joins TRBV5-5 to TRBJ1-5, with TRBD1 identical over 9 bases. Germline V CDR1 and CDR2: SGHKS, YYEKEE (reference sequence). This CDR3 region has 16 residues. V trimming: 4 bases; J trimming: 1 base; junction bases outside the gene matches: 6. The CDR3 DNA reads as TGTGCCAGCAGCACAACCGGGACAGGGAGCAATCAGCCCCAGCATTTT. Amino acids: CASSTTGTGSNQPQHF.

This clonotype was seen at least ten times. The chain employs TRBV19 and TRBJ1-4; 10 nucleotides match TRBD1. Unmatched junction bases numbered 3, after V lost 5 bases and J lost 6 bases. Germline V gene sequence: CDR1 LNHDA, CDR2 SQIVND (reference sequence). The CDR3 spans 14 residues. Here the CDR3 reads CASSRQGADEKLFF. In DNA, the CDR3 is TGTGCCAGTAGTCGACAGGGGGCCGATGAAAAACTGTTTTTT.

The genes are TRBV6-2 or TRBV6-3 and TRBJ2-3; D is unresolved. Per the germline V gene, CDR1 is MNHEY and CDR2 is SVGEGT. The CDR3 covers 16 residues. Trimming stripped 0 bases from V and 2 bases from J, with 12 bases between. DNA of the CDR3: TGTGCCAGCAGTTACTCGGCTAGAGACAACACAGATACGCAGTATTTT. Encoded protein: CASSYSARDNTDTQYF.

The V and J genes are TRBV20-1 and TRBJ2-4; D is ambiguous. The CDR3 is made up of 15 amino acids. Germline lookup yields CDR1 DFQATT and CDR2 SNEGSKA (reference sequence). Trimming stripped 0 bases from V and 0 bases from J, with 9 bases between. The CDR3 sequence is CSAREIVIAKNIQYF. The CDR3 nucleotides are TGCAGTGCTAGAGAAATCGTAATAGCCAAAAACATTCAGTACTTC.

This clonotype is categorized as medium-sized. The rearrangement uses TRBV10-3 and TRBJ2-3; tentatively, D is TRBD1 (6 bases). The V and J ends lost 9 bases and 3 bases respectively, with 13 bases between them. In germline, CDR1 is ENHRY, CDR2 SYGVKD. CDR3 length: 13 amino acids. The CDR3 reads CAIQGGGTDTQYF. The CDR3 DNA is TGTGCCATACAGGGTGGTGGTACAGATACGCAGTATTTT.

Sample share makes this clonotype medium-sized (0.01 to 0.1%). The chain recombines TRBV11-2 with TRBJ1-2; D is unclear. Trimming removed 5 bases at V and 0 bases at J, with 13 bases between. Germline CDR1 SGHAT, CDR2 FQNNGV. The CDR3 is made up of 15 amino acids. CDR3 residues: CASSPRQRPNYGYTF. CDR3 sequence (DNA): TGTGCCAGCAGCCCGCGACAACGTCCTAACTATGGCTACACCTTC.

By share of the sample, this clonotype is medium-sized. The V call is TRBV30, the J call TRBJ2-7, with 7 bases that match TRBD1. The CDR3 has 14 residues. The V and J ends lost 3 bases and 3 bases, in that order; junction bases with no gene match: 8. Germline CDR1 reads GTSNPN; CDR2 reads SVGIG (reference sequence). DNA for the CDR3: TGTGCCTGGAGAATCCCGACAGGGAACTACGAGCAGTACTTC. This gives the protein CAWRIPTGNYEQYF.

This clonotype has a count of ten or more. This CDR3 is CASSQDIRGGDTQYF. The CDR3 DNA follows: TGTGCCAGCAGCCAAGATATCCGGGGGGGAGATACGCAGTATTTT. V and J are TRBV3-1 and TRBJ2-3, with 8 bases lining up with TRBD2. Trimming cost V 0 bases and J 5 bases; bases outside gene matches: 4. CDR3 length: 15 amino acids. Germline CDR1 and CDR2: LGHDT and YNNKEL (reference sequence).

Within the sample, this clonotype is medium-sized. V is TRBV4-1 and J is TRBJ1-1, with 7 bases that match TRBD1. CDR3 size: 14 residues. V was clipped by 1 base and J by 2 bases; unmatched bases: 1. CDR1 is MGHRA and CDR2 is YSYEKL in the germline V gene. As DNA, the CDR3 is TGCGCCAGCAGCCAAGGGGACAGAAACACTGAAGCTTTCTTT. Its protein product is CASSQGDRNTEAFF.

This clonotype ranks as medium-sized. The rearrangement joins TRBV6-5 to TRBJ1-3; unclear D gene. The V end lost 6 bases, the J end lost 0 bases, and 12 bases lay between the germline ends. The CDR3 is 15 residues long. Germline CDR1 and CDR2: MNHEY and SVGAGI. CDR3 sequence reads: CASSFPFSSGNTIYF. The DNA for the CDR3 is TGTGCCAGCAGCTTCCCTTTCAGCTCTGGAAACACCATATATTTT.

This clonotype is medium-sized. The chain has TRBV19 and TRBJ1-1, with TRBD1 matching 7 bases. The CDR3 extends over 13 amino acids. Germline lookup yields CDR1 LNHDA and CDR2 SQIVND (reference sequence). Germline trimming cut 4 bases from V and 9 bases from J; bases unmatched to any gene: 8. This CDR3 is CASSTRDSSKAFF. The CDR3 bases are TGTGCCAGTAGTACCCGGGACAGTAGTAAAGCTTTCTTT. The full variable domain, with the rest looked up from reference TRBV19 and TRBJ1-1, is DGGITQSPKYLFRKEGQNVTLSCEQNLNHDAMYWYRQDPGQGLRLIYYSQIVNDFQKGDIAEGYSVSREKKESFPLTVTSAQKNPTAFYLCASSTRDSSKAFFGQGTRLTVV.

This clonotype was detected many times. The V gene is TRBV9, the J gene TRBJ1-2; D might be TRBD1 (6 bases). CDR1 SGDLS and CDR2 YYNGEE come from the germline V gene. The CDR3 is made up of 18 amino acids. V was pared by 0 bases and J by 4 bases, with 22 bases between. CDR3 DNA: TGTGCCAGCAGCGTAGCCCGGGGGCCGATTCCCATCTTCTATGGCTACACCTTC. Its translation: CASSVARGPIPIFYGYTF.

This clonotype was picked up many times. The genes are TRBV12-3 or TRBV12-4 and TRBJ1-6; D call uncertain. This CDR3 contains 14 residues. Trimming took off 6 bases at V and 10 bases at J, with 16 bases between the two ends. CDR3 residues: CASSIHEGGSPLHF. CDR3 DNA: TGTGCCAGCAGCATACATGAGGGCGGGTCACCCCTCCACTTT.

This clonotype was observed many times. The chain carries TRBV13 and TRBJ2-3, with 10 bases aligning to TRBD1. The junction had 2 bases not matched to a gene; V was cut back by 6 bases and J by 5 bases. There are 13 residues in the CDR3. The germline V gene has CDR1 PRHDT and CDR2 FYEKMQ (reference sequence). As DNA, the CDR3 is TGTGCCAGCAGAAGGACAGGGGGAGATACGCAGTATTTT. The encoded protein is CASRRTGGDTQYF.

Points on this clonotype: With a much larger clone just one base away, this may be a read error. The chain combines TRBV6-1 with TRBJ1-1; D might be TRBD1 (5 bases). This CDR3 comprises 14 residues. Per the germline V gene, CDR1 is MNHNS and CDR2 is SASEGT. Here the CDR3 DNA reads TGTGTCAGCAGTGAACAGGACAAGAACACTGAAGCTTTCTTT. Translation gives CVSSEQDKNTEAFF.

There are many counts of this clonotype. The gene calls are TRBV19 and TRBJ1-5; D may be TRBD1 (5 bases). From germline, CDR1 is LNHDA and CDR2 SQIVND (reference sequence). V was shortened by 7 bases and J by 0 bases, with 13 bases between the two germline ends. The CDR3 is 15 amino acids. CDR3 loop: CASIPRGDSNQPQHF. As DNA, the CDR3 is TGTGCCAGTATCCCTCGGGGGGATAGCAATCAGCCCCAGCATTTT.